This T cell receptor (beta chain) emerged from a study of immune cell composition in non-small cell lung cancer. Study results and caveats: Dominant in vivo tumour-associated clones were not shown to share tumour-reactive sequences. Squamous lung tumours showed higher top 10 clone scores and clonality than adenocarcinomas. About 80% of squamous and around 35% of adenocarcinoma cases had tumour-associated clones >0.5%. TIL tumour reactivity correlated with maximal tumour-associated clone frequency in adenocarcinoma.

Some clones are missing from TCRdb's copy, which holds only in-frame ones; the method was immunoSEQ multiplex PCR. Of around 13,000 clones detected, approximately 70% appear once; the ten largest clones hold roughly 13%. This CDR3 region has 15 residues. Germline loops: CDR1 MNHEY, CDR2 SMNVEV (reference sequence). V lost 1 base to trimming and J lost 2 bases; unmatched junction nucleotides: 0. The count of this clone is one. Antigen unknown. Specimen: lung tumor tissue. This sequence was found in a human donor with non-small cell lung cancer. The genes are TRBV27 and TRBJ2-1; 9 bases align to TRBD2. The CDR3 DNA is TGTGCCAGCAGTTTATTAGCGGGGGCCTACAATGAGCAGTTCTTC. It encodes CASSLLAGAYNEQFF.